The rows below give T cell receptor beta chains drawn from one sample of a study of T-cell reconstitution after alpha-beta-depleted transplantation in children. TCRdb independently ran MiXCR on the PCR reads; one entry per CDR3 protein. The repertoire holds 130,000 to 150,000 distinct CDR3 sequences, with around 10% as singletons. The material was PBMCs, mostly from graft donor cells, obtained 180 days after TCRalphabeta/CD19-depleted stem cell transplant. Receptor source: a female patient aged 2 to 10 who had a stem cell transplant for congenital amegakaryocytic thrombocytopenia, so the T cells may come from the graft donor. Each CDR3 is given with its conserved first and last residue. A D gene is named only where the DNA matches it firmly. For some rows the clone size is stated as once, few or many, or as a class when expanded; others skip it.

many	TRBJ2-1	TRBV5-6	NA	TGTGCCAGCAGCGCTGGGAGGAGCTCCTACAATGAGCAGTTCTTC	CASSAGRSSYNEQFF
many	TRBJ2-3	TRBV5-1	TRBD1	TGCGCCAGCGGACAGGTCGGCGAGATAACGCAGTATTTT	CASGQVGEITQYF
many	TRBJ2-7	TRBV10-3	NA	TGTGCCATCAGCCTACAGGGAGGATCGAGGGAGCAGTACTTC	CAISLQGGSREQYF
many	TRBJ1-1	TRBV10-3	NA	TGTGCCATCAGTGACGAGGGGGTGAACACTGAAGCTTTCTTT	CAISDEGVNTEAFF
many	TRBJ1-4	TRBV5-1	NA	TGCGCCAGCAGAACCGACACGATTAATGAAAAACTGTTTTTT	CASRTDTINEKLFF
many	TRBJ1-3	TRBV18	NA	TGTGCCAGCTCACCCAGGACAGATGGCTTCTCTGGAAACACCATATATTTT	CASSPRTDGFSGNTIYF
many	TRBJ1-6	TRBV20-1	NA	TGCAGTGCTAGATGGCAGGGTTTGAATTCACCCCTCCACTTT	CSARWQGLNSPLHF
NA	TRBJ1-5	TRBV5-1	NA	TGCGCCAGCAGCTTGCTGGGCGGGGGCAATCAGCCCCAGCATTTT	CASSLLGGGNQPQHF
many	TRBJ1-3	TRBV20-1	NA	TGCAGTGCTAGTTGGAAGAACTCTGGAAACACCATATATTTT	CSASWKNSGNTIYF
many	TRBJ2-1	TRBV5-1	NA	TGCGCCAGCAGCCTCCCTCCAGCCTACAATGAGCAGTTCTTC	CASSLPPAYNEQFF
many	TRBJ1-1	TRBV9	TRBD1	TGTGCCAGCAGCGTAGCTGACAGGGGAACTGAAGCTTTCTTT	CASSVADRGTEAFF
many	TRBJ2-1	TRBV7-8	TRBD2	TGTGCCAGCAGCCCAGGACTAGCGACGGCTGAGCAGTTCTTC	CASSPGLATAEQFF
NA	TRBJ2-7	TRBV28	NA	TGTGCCAACGCCCGGGGGCAGTACTTC	CANARGQYF
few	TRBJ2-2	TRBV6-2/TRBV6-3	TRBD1	TGTGCCAGCAGGATACCGGGACAGGGAAGTAAGGGCGGGGAGCTGTTTTTT	CASRIPGQGSKGGELFF
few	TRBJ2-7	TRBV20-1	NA	TGCAGTGCTAGAGTACAGGGCCGAGATTCCTACGAGCAGTACTTC	CSARVQGRDSYEQYF
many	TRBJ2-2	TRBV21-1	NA	TGTGCCAGCAGTCAAACGTCGAGCGGGGGGGCGACCGGGGAGCTGTTTTTT	CASSQTSSGGATGELFF
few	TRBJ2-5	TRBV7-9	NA	TGTGCCAGCAGCTTATTACTCTTCGGGACCCAGTACTTC	CASSLLLFGTQYF
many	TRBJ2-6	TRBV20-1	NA	TGCAGTGCTAGACCCGGGGCCAACGTCCTGACTTTC	CSARPGANVLTF
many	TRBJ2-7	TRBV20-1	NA	TGCAGTGCGGCGGTAGACTCCTACGAGCAGTACTTC	CSAAVDSYEQYF
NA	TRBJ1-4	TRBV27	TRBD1	TGTGCCAGCAGCCGAACGTCAGGGGGGTTTGAAAAACTGTTTTTT	CASSRTSGGFEKLFF
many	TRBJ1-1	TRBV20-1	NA	TGCAGTGCTAGGCTGGCAGGGACCGCGTACACTGAAGCTTTCTTT	CSARLAGTAYTEAFF
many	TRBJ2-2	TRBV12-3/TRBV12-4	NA	TGTGCCAGCAGCCCACCTGTCGGGGAGCTGTTTTTT	CASSPPVGELFF
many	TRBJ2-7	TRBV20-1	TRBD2	TGCAGTGCCGACTCGACTAGCCGGAGCTCCTACGAGCAGTACTTC	CSADSTSRSSYEQYF
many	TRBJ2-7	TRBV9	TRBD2	TGTGCCAGTTCTAGCGGGAGCTCCTACGAGCAGTACTTC	CASSSGSSYEQYF
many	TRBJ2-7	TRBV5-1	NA	TGCGCCAGCAGCTTGGCCGGGAGAGCTAACTACGAGCAGTACTTC	CASSLAGRANYEQYF
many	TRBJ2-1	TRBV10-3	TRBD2	TGTGCCATCAGTGAATCAGCGGGGGGGCCCGGGTACAACAATGAGCAGTTCTTC	CAISESAGGPGYNNEQFF
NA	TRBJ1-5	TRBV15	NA	TGTGCCACCAGCAGACTGAATAGCAATCAGCCCCAGCATTTC	CATSRLNSNQPQHF
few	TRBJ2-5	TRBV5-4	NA	TGTGCCAGCAGCTTGAAGGGGATCCAAGAGACCCAGTACTTC	CASSLKGIQETQYF
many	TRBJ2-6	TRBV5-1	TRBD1	TGCGCCAGCAGCCACGGACAGGGAGCCTCTGGGGCCAACGTCCTGACTTTC	CASSHGQGASGANVLTF
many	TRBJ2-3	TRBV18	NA	TGTGCCAGCTCACCACCGACTAACACAGATACGCAGTATTTT	CASSPPTNTDTQYF
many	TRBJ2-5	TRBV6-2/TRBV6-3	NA	TGTGCCAGCAGTCCCCCGGGATTAGAGACCCAGTACTTC	CASSPPGLETQYF
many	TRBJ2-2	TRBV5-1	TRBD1	TGCGCCAGCAGCACCAGACAGGGGAAAAACACCGGGGAGCTGTTTTTT	CASSTRQGKNTGELFF
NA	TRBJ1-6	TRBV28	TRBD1	TGTGCCAGCAAACCCGTTTGGGGACAGGGAGCTTCACCCCTCCACTTT	CASKPVWGQGASPLHF
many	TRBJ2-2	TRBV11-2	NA	TGTGCCAGCAGCAGAAGGAGGACCGGGGAGCTGTTTTTT	CASSRRRTGELFF
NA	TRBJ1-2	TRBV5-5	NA	TGTGCCAGCAGCTTGCAGGGGCGCGGGCTCTATGGCTACACCTTC	CASSLQGRGLYGYTF
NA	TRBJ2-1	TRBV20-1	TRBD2	TGCAGTGCTACCTTATTACAGTCGGGACTAGCGGTAGTTGAGCAGTTCTTC	CSATLLQSGLAVVEQFF
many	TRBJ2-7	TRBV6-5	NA	TGTGCCAGCAGTCTTGGACACTACTACGAGCAGTACTTC	CASSLGHYYEQYF
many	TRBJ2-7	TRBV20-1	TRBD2	TGCAGTGCCCTCAGTGGACTAGCGGGGGAGTGGGAGCAGTACTTC	CSALSGLAGEWEQYF
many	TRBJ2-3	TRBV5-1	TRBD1	TGCGCCAGCAGCTCAATAGGGGGCGGCACAGATACGCAGTATTTT	CASSSIGGGTDTQYF
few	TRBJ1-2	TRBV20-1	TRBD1	TGCAGTGCCACCGCGACAGGGGGGGATGGCTACACCTTC	CSATATGGDGYTF
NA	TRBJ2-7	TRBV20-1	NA	TGCAGTGCTATGGACCCCACCCACTACGAGCAGTACTTC	CSAMDPTHYEQYF
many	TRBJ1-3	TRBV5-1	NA	TGCGCCAGCAGCTTGGGGCTCGGCAGGGGCTCTGGAAACACCATATATTTT	CASSLGLGRGSGNTIYF
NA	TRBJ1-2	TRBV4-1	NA	TGCGCCAGCAGCTACCTGGCGTTGGGAGACTACTATGGCTACACCTTC	CASSYLALGDYYGYTF
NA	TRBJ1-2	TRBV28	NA	TGTGCCAGCAGGGGGGCCGTCTATGGCTACACCTTC	CASRGAVYGYTF
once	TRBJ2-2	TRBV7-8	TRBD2	TGTGCCAGCAGCTTAAGTCACCTAGCGGGAGTTTACACCGGGGAGCTGTTTTTT	CASSLSHLAGVYTGELFF